The rows below give T cell receptor beta chains drawn from one sample of a study of T cells in Graves' hyperthyroidism and ophthalmopathy. TCRdb processed the multiplex PCR reads anew with MiXCR; each CDR3 protein has one entry. The data hold a few hundred thousand distinct CDR3 sequences, with about a sixth observed a single time. Sequencing was done on a sample of blood. The receptors shown here come from a woman aged 40 to 50 with Graves' ophthalmopathy. Each CDR3 is given with its conserved first and last residue. A D gene is named only where the DNA matches it firmly. Some rows have no size entry. The others give once, few or many, or a class for an expanded clone.

D,J,size,V,CDR3,DNA
.,TRBJ1-3,many,TRBV4-1,CASSQVGLSGNTIYF,TGCGCCAGCAGCCAAGTTGGGCTCTCTGGAAACACCATATATTTT
.,TRBJ1-1,many,TRBV5-8,CASSFRPPRNTEAFF,TGTGCCAGCAGCTTTCGACCGCCTAGGAACACTGAAGCTTTCTTT
TRBD1,TRBJ1-2,.,TRBV3-1,CASSQGQGKGHTF,TGTGCCAGCAGCCAAGGACAGGGAAAGGGCCACACCTTC
.,TRBJ2-7,many,TRBV12-3/TRBV12-4,CASSITPTPYEQYF,TGTGCCAGCAGTATTACACCTACCCCCTACGAGCAGTACTTC
.,TRBJ2-3,many,TRBV30,CAWSARQVDTQYF,TGTGCCTGGAGTGCTCGACAGGTAGATACGCAGTATTTT
TRBD1,TRBJ1-4,many,TRBV2,CASAGQGSNEKLFF,TGTGCCAGCGCAGGACAGGGTTCTAATGAAAAACTGTTTTTT
.,TRBJ1-2,many,TRBV28,CASSPTGARYYGYTF,TGTGCCAGCAGTCCCACGGGGGCGCGGTACTATGGCTACACCTTC
TRBD2,TRBJ2-1,.,TRBV20-1,CSARDSLLAGGGEQFF,TGCAGTGCTAGAGATTCCCTACTAGCGGGAGGTGGTGAGCAGTTCTTC
.,TRBJ2-7,many,TRBV20-1,CSARDLRHPYEQYF,TGCAGTGCTAGAGATCTGAGACATCCCTACGAGCAGTACTTC
TRBD1,TRBJ2-2,few,TRBV27,CASSRGQGGLGELFF,TGTGCCAGCAGTCGGGGACAGGGAGGTCTCGGGGAGCTGTTTTTT
.,TRBJ1-5,many,TRBV7-6,CASSEQGSQPQHF,TGTGCCAGCAGCGAACAGGGTTCTCAGCCCCAGCATTTT
.,TRBJ1-1,.,TRBV12-5,CASGLATGENTEAFF,TGTGCTAGTGGTTTGGCGACAGGAGAGAACACTGAAGCTTTCTTT
.,TRBJ2-7,many,TRBV3-1,CASSPEVVSYEQYF,TGTGCCAGCAGCCCCGAAGTCGTTTCCTACGAGCAGTACTTC
.,TRBJ2-7,many,TRBV2,CASSFDYTNSYEQYF,TGTGCCAGCAGTTTCGACTATACTAACTCCTACGAGCAGTACTTC
TRBD1,TRBJ2-1,many,TRBV5-1,CASSGLQGDNEQFF,TGCGCCAGCAGCGGCTTACAGGGGGACAATGAGCAGTTCTTC
TRBD1,TRBJ1-1,few,TRBV6-1,CATSTLEGARYAEAFF,TGTGCCACCTCAACCTTGGAGGGGGCGAGATACGCTGAAGCTTTCTTT
TRBD1,TRBJ2-7,few,TRBV7-9,CASSLGTGFREQYF,TGTGCCAGCAGCTTAGGGACAGGGTTTCGGGAGCAGTACTTC
TRBD2,TRBJ2-1,many,TRBV3-1,CASTTGTSGRGEQFF,TGTGCCAGCACCACCGGGACTAGCGGGAGGGGTGAGCAGTTCTTC
.,TRBJ2-5,many,TRBV5-1,CASRRATQETQYF,TGCGCCAGCAGACGGGCAACCCAAGAGACCCAGTACTTC
.,TRBJ2-7,.,TRBV5-4,CASRNGVYEQYF,TGTGCCAGCAGAAACGGAGTCTACGAGCAGTACTTC
TRBD2,TRBJ2-3,many,TRBV5-1,CASSLDLAGGDTDTQYF,TGCGCCAGCAGCTTGGATTTGGCGGGAGGGGACACAGATACGCAGTATTTT
TRBD2,TRBJ2-1,.,TRBV18,CASSPPGDAGGNEQFF,TGTGCCAGCTCACCACCGGGAGACGCGGGAGGGAATGAGCAGTTCTTC
.,TRBJ2-7,many,TRBV27,CASSPGQPTEQYF,TGTGCCAGCAGTCCAGGACAGCCAACCGAGCAGTACTTC
.,TRBJ2-7,.,TRBV10-2,CASSEDRIYEQYF,TGCGCCAGCAGTGAAGACAGGATCTACGAGCAGTACTTC
TRBD1,TRBJ1-4,many,TRBV6-1,CASSRGQMANEKLFF,TGTGCCAGCAGTCGGGGACAGATGGCTAATGAAAAACTGTTTTTT
TRBD2,TRBJ2-1,.,TRBV6-2/TRBV6-3,CASRGASGSSSLRFF,TGTGCCAGCAGGGGGGCTAGCGGGAGCTCGAGTCTACGGTTCTTC
.,TRBJ1-6,few,TRBV27,CASSWSANSPLHF,TGTGCCAGCAGTTGGTCAGCTAATTCACCCCTCCACTTT
.,TRBJ2-3,many,TRBV12-3/TRBV12-4,CASSFLSPRRDTQYF,TGTGCCAGCAGTTTTCTATCGCCCCGCCGGGATACGCAGTATTTT
.,TRBJ2-7,few,TRBV12-3/TRBV12-4,CASSFRQAPGEQYF,TGTGCCAGCAGTTTCCGCCAGGCCCCGGGCGAGCAGTACTTC
.,TRBJ2-3,many,TRBV10-1,CASSDMDTQYF,TGCGCCAGCAGTGACATGGATACGCAGTATTTT
TRBD2,TRBJ2-1,.,TRBV20-1,CSASALAGGSHEQFF,TGCAGTGCTAGTGCGCTAGCGGGGGGTTCCCATGAGCAGTTCTTC
.,TRBJ2-5,few,TRBV27,CASSYTGARETQYF,TGTGCCAGCAGTTATACCGGGGCGAGGGAGACCCAGTACTTC